This T cell receptor beta chain was identified during a study of blood T cell repertoires in COVID-19 (dated by TCRdb to about 2020). Notes on the research overall: Recovered participants in ImmuneRACE Cohort 3 were defined by two consecutive negative NP/OP PCR tests, clearance by a healthcare professional, or resolution of symptoms. The prospective study material was composed of cDNA or gDNA derived from T cells, B-cell-depleted T cells, or PBMCs. Samples covering the acute and convalescent phases of COVID-19 were provided by collaborators in the United States, Italy and Spain. Nearly every sample came with metadata listing a de-identified subject ID, COVID-19 status, age in years and sex. The dataset comprised deeply sampled blood TCRbeta repertoires from subjects exposed to, actively infected with, or recovered from COVID-19. Where available, HLA class I and class II types were taken from metadata supplied by the sample provider and were not determined by assay-based typing. The repertoires were made available in a free public database intended to serve as a resource for research on the immune response to SARS-CoV-2. The samples were drawn from two sources: the first 160 participants of the ongoing ImmuneRACE study, and 1,200 or so subjects contributed by 6 global collaborators. Broad study findings and their caveats: The amount of clinical and demographic metadata varied by source and participant and was provided uncurated.

In the prospective study, participants were about 18 to 95 years old, resided in about two dozen geographic areas of the United States, and were enrolled through a virtual design. In the prospective study, cohorts were assigned on the basis of participant-reported clinical history obtained from a screening survey and a study questionnaire. In the prospective study, whole blood, serum and a nasopharyngeal or oropharyngeal swab were collected from each participant by mobile phlebotomists. Over a roughly 2-month period, participants in the prospective study had the option of providing additional blood draws and questionnaires. Before DNA extraction, blood samples from the prospective study were shipped at room temperature or frozen. TCRbeta CDR3 regions were amplified from genomic DNA using the immunoSEQ Assay, a bias-controlled multiplex PCR. As for the original processing: Nucleated cell counts per sample were estimated from amplification of reference gene primers within the assay. To quantify the absolute abundance of each unique TCRbeta CDR3 rearrangement, sequence reads were collapsed and filtered. For each sample, productive Simpson clonality was calculated as the square root of Simpson's diversity index across productive rearrangements. This is the immuneACCESS table as TCRdb keeps it, with only in-frame sequences that have V and J called. A part of the clones is gone; compared with another copy, unresolved V genes explain less than half, and the rest is unexplained. The DNA was the basis for D and trimming; V, J and clone size are from that table. The sample table shows around 300,000 clones, and 88% are seen once. Over 2% of the sample lies in the top ten.

As to this clone: The antigen it binds to is not known. Per-nucleotide qualities are absent, and no much larger clonotype sits a single base away.

From a lookup of the germline V gene, CDR1 and CDR2 are SGDLS and YYNGEE. Trimming takes 1 base from V and 0 bases from J, and the germline ends sit 4 bases apart. The CDR3 covers 13 residues, taking in both the cysteine and the phenylalanine. Only the CDR3 region is kept as DNA, spanning 39 bases read in frame from base 1. The TCR was taken from a woman aged 55-75 years in a cohort exposed to, infected with or recovered from COVID-19 (not recorded which). The V and J genes are TRBV9 and TRBJ1-1, with the D segment identity uncertain. The sequencing input was PBMCs or T cells enriched from blood (not recorded which). The CDR3 has the sequence CASSVSLNTEAFF. The sequence in DNA is TGTGCCAGCAGCGTATCCTTGAACACTGAAGCTTTCTTT.